This T cell receptor (beta chain) was profiled in a study of shared T cell receptors in the human thymus. Some clones are missing from TCRdb's copy, which holds only in-frame ones; the method was immunoSEQ multiplex PCR. The repertoire holds fewer than 700,000 clones, around nine tenths seen once, with 0.0095% to 0.012% in the top ten. With 2 bases removed from V and 4 bases from J, the gap between germline ends came to 12 bases. Germline V gene data show CDR1 as MNHNS and CDR2 as SASEGT. CDR3 length: 14 residues. The same data also went into a second study, on human thymus T cells. According to that study: Thymic material originated from resections removed in the course of corrective heart surgery. Biased V and J segment usage appeared in thymus and peripheral blood. Thymic repertoires of unrelated individuals were reported in related research to overlap highly.

Sample: thymocytes. The TCR comes from a boy under three years old with a congenital heart defect. The chain links TRBV6-1 to TRBJ2-7, with D hard to call. The CDR3 region is CASSERGLLYEQYF. CDR3 nucleotide sequence: TGTGCCAGCAGTGAACGCGGTCTCCTTTACGAGCAGTACTTC.